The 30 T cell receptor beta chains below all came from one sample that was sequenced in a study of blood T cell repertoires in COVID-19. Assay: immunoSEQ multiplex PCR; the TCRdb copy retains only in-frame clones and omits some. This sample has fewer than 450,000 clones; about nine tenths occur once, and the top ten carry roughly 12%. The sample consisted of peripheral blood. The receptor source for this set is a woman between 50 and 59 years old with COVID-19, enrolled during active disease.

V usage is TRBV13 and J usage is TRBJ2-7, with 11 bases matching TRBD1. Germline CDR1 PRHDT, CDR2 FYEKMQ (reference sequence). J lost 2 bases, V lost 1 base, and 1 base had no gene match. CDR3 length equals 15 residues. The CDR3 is CASSLEGQGAYEQYF. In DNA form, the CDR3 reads TGTGCCAGCAGCTTAGAGGGACAGGGGGCCTACGAGCAGTACTTC.

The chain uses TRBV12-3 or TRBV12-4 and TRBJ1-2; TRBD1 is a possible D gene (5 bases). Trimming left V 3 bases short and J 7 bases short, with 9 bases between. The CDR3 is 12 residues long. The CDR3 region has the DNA TGTGCCAGCAGTTTTCAGGGTACTGGCTACACCTTC. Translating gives CASSFQGTGYTF.

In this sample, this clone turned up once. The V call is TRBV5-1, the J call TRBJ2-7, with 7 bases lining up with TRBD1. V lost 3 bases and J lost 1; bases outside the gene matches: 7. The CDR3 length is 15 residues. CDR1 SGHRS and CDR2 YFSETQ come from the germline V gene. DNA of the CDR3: TGCGCCAGCAGCTACGGGACAGACGGATCCTACGAGCAGTACTTC. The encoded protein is CASSYGTDGSYEQYF.

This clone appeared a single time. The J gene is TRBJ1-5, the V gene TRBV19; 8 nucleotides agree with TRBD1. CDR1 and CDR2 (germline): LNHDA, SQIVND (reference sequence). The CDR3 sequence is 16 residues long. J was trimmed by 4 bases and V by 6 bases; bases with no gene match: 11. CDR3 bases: TGTGCCAGTAGCAGAACCGGACAGGGAACTAATCAGCCCCAGCATTTT. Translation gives CASSRTGQGTNQPQHF.

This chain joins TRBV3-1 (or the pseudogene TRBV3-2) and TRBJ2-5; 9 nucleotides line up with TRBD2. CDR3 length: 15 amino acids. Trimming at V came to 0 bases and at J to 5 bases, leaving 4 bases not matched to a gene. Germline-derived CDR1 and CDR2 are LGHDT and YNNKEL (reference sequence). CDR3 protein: CASSQDASGVETQYF. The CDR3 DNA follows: TGTGCCAGCAGCCAAGACGCTAGCGGGGTGGAGACCCAGTACTTC.

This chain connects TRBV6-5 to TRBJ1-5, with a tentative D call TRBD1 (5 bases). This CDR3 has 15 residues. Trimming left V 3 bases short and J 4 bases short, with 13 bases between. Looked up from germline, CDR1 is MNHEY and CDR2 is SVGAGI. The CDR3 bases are TGTGCCAGCAGTTATGGTGGGGCTGGGAATCAGCCCCAGCATTTT. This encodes CASSYGGAGNQPQHF.

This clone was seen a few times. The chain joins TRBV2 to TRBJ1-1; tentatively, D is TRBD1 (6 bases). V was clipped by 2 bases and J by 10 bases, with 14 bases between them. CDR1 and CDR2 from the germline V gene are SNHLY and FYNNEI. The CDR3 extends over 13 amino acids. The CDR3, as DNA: TGTGCCAGCAGTGAACGGGGGGGCCAGGGAGCTTTCTTT. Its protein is CASSERGGQGAFF.

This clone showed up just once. CDR3 in amino acids: CASSQGGEQPQHF. The CDR3, as DNA: TGTGCCAGCAGCCAAGGGGGGGAACAGCCCCAGCATTTT. V is TRBV3-1 (or the pseudogene TRBV3-2) and J is TRBJ1-5, with D perhaps TRBD1 (5 bases). This CDR3 contains 13 residues. Germline CDR1 reads LGHDT; CDR2 reads YNNKEL (reference sequence). The V end lost 1 base, the J end lost 7 bases, and 8 bases lay between the germline ends.

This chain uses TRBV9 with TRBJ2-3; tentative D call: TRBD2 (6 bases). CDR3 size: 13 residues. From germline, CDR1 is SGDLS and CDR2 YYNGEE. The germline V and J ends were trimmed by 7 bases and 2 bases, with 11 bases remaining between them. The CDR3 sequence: CASGGLLTDTQYF. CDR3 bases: TGTGCCAGCGGGGGGTTACTCACAGATACGCAGTATTTT. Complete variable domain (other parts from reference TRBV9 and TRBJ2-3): DSGVTQTPKHLITATGQRVTLRCSPRSGDLSVYWYQQSLDQGLQFLIQYYNGEERAKGNILERFSAQQFPDLHSELNLSSLELGDSALYFCASGGLLTDTQYFGPGTRLTVL.

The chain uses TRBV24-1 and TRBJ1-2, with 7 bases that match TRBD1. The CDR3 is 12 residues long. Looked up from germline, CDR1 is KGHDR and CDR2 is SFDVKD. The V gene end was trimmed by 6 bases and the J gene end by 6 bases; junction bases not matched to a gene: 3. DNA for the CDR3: TGTGCCACCAGTTCGACAGGGAATGGCTACACCTTC. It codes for CATSSTGNGYTF.

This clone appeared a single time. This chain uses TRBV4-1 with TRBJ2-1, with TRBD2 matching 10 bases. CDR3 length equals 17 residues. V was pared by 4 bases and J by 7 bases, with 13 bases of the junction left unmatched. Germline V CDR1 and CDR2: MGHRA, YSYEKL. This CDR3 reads CASSPRAISGGANEQFF. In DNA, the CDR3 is TGCGCCAGCAGCCCTCGGGCAATCAGCGGGGGGGCAAATGAGCAGTTCTTC.

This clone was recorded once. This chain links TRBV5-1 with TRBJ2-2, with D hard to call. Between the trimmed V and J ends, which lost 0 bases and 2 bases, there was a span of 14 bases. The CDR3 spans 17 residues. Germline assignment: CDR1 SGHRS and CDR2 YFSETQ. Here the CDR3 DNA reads TGCGCCAGCAGCTTGGCCGGGTCGACTCTTAACACCGGGGAGCTGTTTTTT. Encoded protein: CASSLAGSTLNTGELFF.

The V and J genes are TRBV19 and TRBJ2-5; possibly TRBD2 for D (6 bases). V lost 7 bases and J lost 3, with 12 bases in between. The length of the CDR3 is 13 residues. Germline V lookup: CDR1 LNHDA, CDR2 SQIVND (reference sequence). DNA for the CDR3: TGTGCCAGTACGTGGGGCGGGGAAGAGACCCAGTACTTC. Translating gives CASTWGGEETQYF. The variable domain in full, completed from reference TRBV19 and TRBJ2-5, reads DGGITQSPKYLFRKEGQNVTLSCEQNLNHDAMYWYRQDPGQGLRLIYYSQIVNDFQKGDIAEGYSVSREKKESFPLTVTSAQKNPTAFYLCASTWGGEETQYFGPGTRLLVL.

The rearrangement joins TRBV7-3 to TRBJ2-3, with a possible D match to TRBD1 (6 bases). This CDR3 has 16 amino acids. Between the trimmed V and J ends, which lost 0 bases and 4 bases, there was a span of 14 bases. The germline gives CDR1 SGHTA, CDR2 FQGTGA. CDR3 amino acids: CASSLTGAGVADTQYF. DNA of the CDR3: TGTGCCAGCAGCTTAACGGGGGCAGGGGTTGCAGATACGCAGTATTTT.

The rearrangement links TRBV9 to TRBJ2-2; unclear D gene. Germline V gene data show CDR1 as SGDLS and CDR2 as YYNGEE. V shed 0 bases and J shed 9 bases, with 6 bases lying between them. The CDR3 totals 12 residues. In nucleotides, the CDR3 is TGTGCCAGCAGCGTAGATACTCGGGAGCTGTTTTTT. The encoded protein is CASSVDTRELFF.

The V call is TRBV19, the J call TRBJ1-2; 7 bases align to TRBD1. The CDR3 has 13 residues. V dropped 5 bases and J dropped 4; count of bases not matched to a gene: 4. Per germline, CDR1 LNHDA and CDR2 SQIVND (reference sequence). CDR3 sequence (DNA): TGTGCCAGTAGTCCCGGGACAGCCTATGGCTACACCTTC. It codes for CASSPGTAYGYTF.

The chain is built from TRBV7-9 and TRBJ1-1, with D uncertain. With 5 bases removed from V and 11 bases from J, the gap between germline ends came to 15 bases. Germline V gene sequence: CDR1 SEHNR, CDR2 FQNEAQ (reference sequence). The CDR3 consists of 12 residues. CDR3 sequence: CASSPEGRAAFF. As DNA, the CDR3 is TGTGCCAGCAGCCCCGAGGGCCGGGCGGCTTTCTTT.

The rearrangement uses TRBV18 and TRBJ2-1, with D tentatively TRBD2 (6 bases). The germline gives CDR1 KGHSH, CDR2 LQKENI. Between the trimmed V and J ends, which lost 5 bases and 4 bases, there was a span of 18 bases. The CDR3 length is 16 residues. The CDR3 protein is CASSDLSGRSYNEQFF. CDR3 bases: TGTGCCAGCTCAGACCTGTCAGGGAGGTCTTACAATGAGCAGTTCTTC.

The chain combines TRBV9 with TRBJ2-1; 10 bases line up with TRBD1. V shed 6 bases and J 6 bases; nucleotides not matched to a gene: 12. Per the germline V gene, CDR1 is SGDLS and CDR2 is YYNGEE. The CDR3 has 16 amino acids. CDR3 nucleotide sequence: TGTGCCAGCAACCGGCAACGACAGGGGGCGCCCAATGAGCAGTTCTTC. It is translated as CASNRQRQGAPNEQFF. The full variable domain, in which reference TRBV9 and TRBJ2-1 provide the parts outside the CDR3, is DSGVTQTPKHLITATGQRVTLRCSPRSGDLSVYWYQQSLDQGLQFLIQYYNGEERAKGNILERFSAQQFPDLHSELNLSSLELGDSALYFCASNRQRQGAPNEQFFGPGTRLTVL.

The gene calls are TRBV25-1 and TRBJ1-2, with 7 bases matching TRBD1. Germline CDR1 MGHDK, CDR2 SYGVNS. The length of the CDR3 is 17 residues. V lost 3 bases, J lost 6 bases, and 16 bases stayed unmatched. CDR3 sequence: CASSDPLRQGPLDGYTF. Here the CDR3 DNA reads TGTGCCAGCAGTGACCCCCTTCGACAGGGCCCATTGGATGGCTACACCTTC.

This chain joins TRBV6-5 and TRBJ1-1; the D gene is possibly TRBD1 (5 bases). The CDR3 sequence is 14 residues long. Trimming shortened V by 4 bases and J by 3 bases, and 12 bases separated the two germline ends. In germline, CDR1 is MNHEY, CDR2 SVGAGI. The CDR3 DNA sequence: TGTGCCAGCAGTTTAAACGGAGGGGACACTGAAGCTTTCTTT. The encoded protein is CASSLNGGDTEAFF.

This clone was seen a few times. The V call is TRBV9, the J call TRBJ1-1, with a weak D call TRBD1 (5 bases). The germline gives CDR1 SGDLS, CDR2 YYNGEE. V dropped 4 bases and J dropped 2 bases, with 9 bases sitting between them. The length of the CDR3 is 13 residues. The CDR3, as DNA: TGTGCCAGCAGCCCCGGGGGAAACACTGAAGCTTTCTTT. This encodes CASSPGGNTEAFF. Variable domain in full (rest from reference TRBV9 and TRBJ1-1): DSGVTQTPKHLITATGQRVTLRCSPRSGDLSVYWYQQSLDQGLQFLIQYYNGEERAKGNILERFSAQQFPDLHSELNLSSLELGDSALYFCASSPGGNTEAFFGQGTRLTVV.

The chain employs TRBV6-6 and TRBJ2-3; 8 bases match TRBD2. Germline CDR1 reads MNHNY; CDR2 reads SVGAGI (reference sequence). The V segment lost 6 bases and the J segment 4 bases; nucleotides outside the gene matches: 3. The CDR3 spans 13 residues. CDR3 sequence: CASRPGGADTQYF. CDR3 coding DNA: TGTGCCAGCAGACCCGGGGGGGCAGATACGCAGTATTTT.

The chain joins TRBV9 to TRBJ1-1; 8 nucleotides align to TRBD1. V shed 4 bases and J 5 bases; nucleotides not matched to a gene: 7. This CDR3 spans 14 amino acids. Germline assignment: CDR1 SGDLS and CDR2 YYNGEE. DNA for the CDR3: TGTGCCAGCAGCTCAAGGACAGGGTTTACTGAAGCTTTCTTT. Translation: CASSSRTGFTEAFF.

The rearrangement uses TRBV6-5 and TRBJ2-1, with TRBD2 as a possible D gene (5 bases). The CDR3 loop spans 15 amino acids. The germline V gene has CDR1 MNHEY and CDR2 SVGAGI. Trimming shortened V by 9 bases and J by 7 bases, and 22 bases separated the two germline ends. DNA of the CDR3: TGTGCCAGTACCTTTATAGAACGGAGGTTTAATGAGCAGTTCTTC. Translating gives CASTFIERRFNEQFF.

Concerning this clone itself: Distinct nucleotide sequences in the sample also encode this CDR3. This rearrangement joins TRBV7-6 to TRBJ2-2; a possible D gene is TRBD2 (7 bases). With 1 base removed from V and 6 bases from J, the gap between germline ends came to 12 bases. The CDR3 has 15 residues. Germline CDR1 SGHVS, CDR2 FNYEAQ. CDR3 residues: CASSLGGGPAGELFF. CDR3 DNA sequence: TGTGCCAGCAGCTTAGGGGGGGGGCCCGCCGGGGAGCTGTTTTTT.

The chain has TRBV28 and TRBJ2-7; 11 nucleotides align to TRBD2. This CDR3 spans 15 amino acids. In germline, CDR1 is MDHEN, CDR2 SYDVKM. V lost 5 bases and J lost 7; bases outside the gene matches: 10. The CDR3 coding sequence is TGTGCCAGCAGTCAGCCGGGACTAGCGGCCTGGGAGCAGTACTTC. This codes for CASSQPGLAAWEQYF.

CDR3 loop: CASSLTGQGHGYTF. CDR3 coding DNA: TGTGCCAGCAGCTTAACGGGGCAGGGCCATGGCTACACCTTC. V is TRBV7-3 and J is TRBJ1-2, with D perhaps TRBD1 (5 bases). The germline V gene has CDR1 SGHTA and CDR2 FQGTGA. This CDR3 is built from 14 residues. Trimming pared 0 bases from V and 6 bases from J, leaving 11 bases between. Using reference TRBV7-3 and TRBJ1-2 for the parts outside the CDR3, the full variable domain is GAGVSQTPSNKVTEKGKYVELRCDPISGHTALYWYRQSLGQGPEFLIYFQGTGAADDSGLPNDRFFAVRPEGSVSTLKIQRTERGDSAVYLCASSLTGQGHGYTFGSGTRLTVV.

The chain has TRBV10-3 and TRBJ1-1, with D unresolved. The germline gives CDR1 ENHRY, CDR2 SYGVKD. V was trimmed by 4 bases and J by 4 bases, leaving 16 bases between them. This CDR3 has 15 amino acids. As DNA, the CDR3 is TGTGCCATCAGTGGTACGGGAAAATTATCCACTGAAGCTTTCTTT. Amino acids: CAISGTGKLSTEAFF.

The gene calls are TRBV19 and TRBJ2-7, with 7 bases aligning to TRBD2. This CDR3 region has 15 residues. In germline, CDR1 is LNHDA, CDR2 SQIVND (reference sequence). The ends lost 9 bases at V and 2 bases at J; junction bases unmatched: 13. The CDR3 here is CASSHEAGVTYEQYF. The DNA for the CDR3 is TGTGCCAGCTCCCACGAGGCGGGGGTTACCTACGAGCAGTACTTC.